The clone carrying this T cell receptor beta chain was counted between two and nine times. The data originate from a study of CD8 T cell repertoires and HIV-1 epitope variants. CDR3 size: 13 residues. Trimming left V 5 bases short and J 8 bases short, with 12 bases between. CDR1 and CDR2 from the germline V gene are SGHAT and FQDESV (reference sequence). Sequencing used immunoSEQ multiplex PCR; TCRdb keeps in-frame clones, though not all of them. The sample has about 95,000 clones, over 70% seen once. Material: uncultured baseline CD8+ T cells from peripheral blood mononuclear cells (PBMCs). The TCR sequence derives from a male donor with HIV. The rearrangement uses TRBV11-1 and TRBJ2-2, with D possibly matching TRBD2 (5 bases). CDR3 sequence reads: CASSATRMGELFF. CDR3 sequence (DNA): TGTGCCAGCAGCGCCACTAGGATGGGGGAGCTGTTTTTT.